Below, one TCR beta chain is given with its context. No antigen is known for it. Mismatch with germline at one junction end may stem from a read error. The data belong to a study of cytomegalovirus exposure and HLA in healthy donors. The CDR3 consists of 15 residues. Germline V lookup: CDR1 LNHDA, CDR2 SQIVND (reference sequence). General study points: Later, an analysis found that common viral pathogens appeared to be linked with several of the most significant clusters. The authors later found HLA-associated TCR beta chains more clonally expanded than equally common others. The study listed about 150 cytomegalovirus-associated TCR beta chains.

In the PCR, 60 Vbeta and 13 Jbeta primers were used. Libraries were prepared by immunoSEQ multiplex PCR; TCRdb keeps only in-frame clonotypes and omits some of them. This table holds under 50,000 clones, 75% to 90% found once. The J gene is TRBJ2-2, the V gene TRBV19, with D maybe TRBD1 (5 bases). The receptor's source is a woman in her thirties or forties in good health and CMV-seropositive. The sample consisted of PBMCs. The CDR3: CASSMGLASGGALFF. The DNA for the CDR3 is TGTGCCAGTAGTATGGGGTTAGCCTCTGGTGGGGCGCTGTTTTTT. Looking up the rest from reference TRBV19 and TRBJ2-2 gives the full variable domain: DGGITQSPKYLFRKEGQNVTLSCEQNLNHDAMYWYRQDPGQGLRLIYYSQIVNDFQKGDIAEGYSVSREKKESFPLTVTSAQKNPTAFYLCASSMGLASGGALFFGEGSRLTVL.